One and the same sample provided the 18 T cell receptor beta chains below, sequenced in a study of shared clonotypes between healthy human individuals. TCRdb keeps only in-frame clones here, not all; method: immunoSEQ multiplex PCR. Here the sample spans roughly 2.2 million clones, 92% being singletons. Material for sequencing was naive CD4+ T cells from PBMCs. Regarding subset: CD45RA+ positively selected. The receptor source for this set is a man younger than 30 in good health. Some clones in this sample may be carry-over from other donors' samples.

This chain links TRBV5-4 with TRBJ2-2; 8 nucleotides agree with TRBD1. This CDR3 region has 16 residues. Germline trimming cut 4 bases from V and 0 bases from J; bases unmatched to any gene: 5. The germline CDR1 and CDR2 sequences are SGHNT and YYREEE (reference sequence). CDR3 sequence: CASSISGGPNTGELFF. The CDR3, as DNA: TGTGCCAGCAGCATCTCAGGGGGCCCGAACACCGGGGAGCTGTTTTTT. Drawing the rest from reference TRBV5-4 and TRBJ2-2, the complete variable domain is ETGVTQSPTHLIKTRGQQVTLRCSSQSGHNTVSWYQQALGQGPQFIFQYYREEENGRGNFPPRFSGLQFPNYSSELNVNALELDDSALYLCASSISGGPNTGELFFGEGSRLTVL.

The rearrangement links TRBV27 to TRBJ2-3, with TRBD2 matching 10 bases. Losses at the gene ends were 1 base for V and 2 bases for J; bases not matched to a gene: 6. Germline V CDR1 and CDR2: MNHEY, SMNVEV (reference sequence). The CDR3 runs 17 residues. The CDR3 loop is CASSLLLAGVHTDTQYF. DNA for the CDR3: TGTGCCAGCAGTTTATTGCTAGCGGGGGTGCACACAGATACGCAGTATTTT.

This clone came up once. Other nucleotide sequences in the sample specify the same CDR3. The chain has TRBV15 and TRBJ2-7; no definite D call. This CDR3 contains 14 residues. V was shortened by 0 bases and J by 1 base, with 7 bases between the two germline ends. The germline gives CDR1 LNHNV, CDR2 YYDKDF (reference sequence). CDR3 protein: CATSRDPDSYEQYF. The CDR3 DNA reads as TGTGCCACCAGCAGAGATCCGGATTCCTACGAGCAGTACTTC.

The chain combines TRBV28 with TRBJ2-5, with TRBD2 matching 8 bases. This CDR3 contains 13 residues. The V segment lost 7 bases and the J segment 3 bases; nucleotides outside the gene matches: 4. Germline CDR1 is MDHEN and CDR2 is SYDVKM. CDR3 protein: CASTGAGEETQYF. DNA for the CDR3: TGTGCCAGCACTGGAGCGGGAGAAGAGACCCAGTACTTC.

The V gene is TRBV14, the J gene TRBJ1-3; no definite D call. Trimming pared 4 bases from V and 1 base from J, leaving 14 bases between. The CDR3 runs 16 residues. CDR1 SGHDN and CDR2 FVKESK come from the germline V gene. CDR3 nucleotides: TGTGCCAGCAGCCCTGCCAGGTTAGCTTCTGGAAACACCATATATTTT. Protein sequence: CASSPARLASGNTIYF. The full variable domain, completed using reference TRBV14 and TRBJ1-3, is EAGVTQFPSHSVIEKGQTVTLRCDPISGHDNLYWYRRVMGKEIKFLLHFVKESKQDESGMPNNRFLAERTGGTYSTLKVQPAELEDSGVYFCASSPARLASGNTIYFGEGSWLTVV.

J is TRBJ2-1 and V is TRBV19; D remains ambiguous. Trimming removed 5 bases from V and 2 bases from J, with 10 bases in between. Germline V gene lookup returns CDR1 LNHDA and CDR2 SQIVND (reference sequence). The CDR3 covers 14 residues. Written as DNA, the CDR3 is TGTGCCAGTAGTTCCTTAATCACCTACAATGAGCAGTTCTTC. This sequence encodes CASSSLITYNEQFF.

The rearrangement links TRBV19 to TRBJ1-1; a weak D match, TRBD1 (5 bases). The V end lost 4 bases, the J end lost 4 bases, and 16 bases lay between the germline ends. The CDR3 is 15 amino acids. Germline values: CDR1 LNHDA, CDR2 SQIVND (reference sequence). CDR3 nucleotides: TGTGCCAGTAGTAATCCGAGGGGAGGTAGCACTGAAGCTTTCTTT. Amino acid sequence: CASSNPRGGSTEAFF.

V and J are TRBV7-9 and TRBJ2-2; the D is unclear. Germline V gene lookup returns CDR1 SEHNR and CDR2 FQNEAQ (reference sequence). The CDR3 sequence is 16 residues long. V shed 1 base and J shed 2 bases, with 11 bases lying between them. CDR3 nucleotides: TGTGCCAGCAGCTTAGTCCCGGACCTAAACACCGGGGAGCTGTTTTTT. Translation gives CASSLVPDLNTGELFF.

This rearrangement joins TRBV7-3 to TRBJ2-3; D gene uncertain. Trimming removed 0 bases at V and 2 bases at J, with 6 bases between. Germline V lookup: CDR1 SGHTA, CDR2 FQGTGA. This CDR3 is built from 14 residues. In DNA, the CDR3 is TGTGCCAGCAGCTTAACGAGCAACACAGATACGCAGTATTTT. Protein: CASSLTSNTDTQYF.

The genes are TRBV10-3 and TRBJ2-3, with TRBD2 matching 10 bases. Germline V lookup: CDR1 ENHRY, CDR2 SYGVKD. CDR3 length equals 16 residues. V shed 4 bases, J shed 5 bases, and the junction held 9 bases outside the gene matches. DNA of the CDR3: TGTGCCATCAGTGCGAGCGGGAGGGCCGTGGGAGATACGCAGTATTTT. It encodes CAISASGRAVGDTQYF.

The chain has TRBV28 and TRBJ2-6; 10 nucleotides match TRBD1. Per germline, CDR1 MDHEN and CDR2 SYDVKM. The length of the CDR3 is 17 residues. Trimming removed 4 bases from V and 2 bases from J; junction bases left unmatched: 5. The CDR3 spells CASSSATGGAGANVLTF. CDR3 sequence (DNA): TGTGCCAGCAGTTCGGCGACAGGGGGCGCTGGGGCCAACGTCCTGACTTTC. Full variable domain (outside the CDR3, taken from reference TRBV28 and TRBJ2-6): DVKVTQSSRYLVKRTGEKVFLECVQDMDHENMFWYRQDPGLGLRLIYFSYDVKMKEKGDIPEGYSVSREKKERFSLILESASTNQTSMYLCASSSATGGAGANVLTFGAGSRLTVL.

The gene calls are TRBV29-1 and TRBJ2-5; D is perhaps TRBD2 (6 bases). The germline gives CDR1 SQVTM, CDR2 ANQGSEA. The CDR3 consists of 15 residues. Trimming removed 3 bases from V and 2 bases from J, with 16 bases in between. The CDR3 DNA reads TGCAGCGTTGATAAGGTGGGAGGTGGGCAAGAGACCCAGTACTTC. This gives the protein CSVDKVGGGQETQYF.

The rearrangement joins TRBV7-2 to TRBJ1-2; the match to TRBD1 covers 10 bases. Germline V CDR1 and CDR2: SGHTA, FQGNSA. J gave up 4 bases and V 5 bases, and 4 bases lay outside the gene matches. CDR3 size: 14 residues. CDR3 coding DNA: TGTGCCAGCAGCCAAAGGACAGGGGGCTATGGCTACACCTTC. This codes for CASSQRTGGYGYTF.

J is TRBJ2-6 and V is TRBV14, with D perhaps matching TRBD1 or TRBD2 (6 bases each). The V and J ends lost 1 base and 1 base respectively, with 14 bases between them. The CDR3 spans 18 residues. Germline CDR1 and CDR2: SGHDN and FVKESK. CDR3 bases: TGTGCCAGCAGCCAAGTTAGGGGGAGGTGGTCTGGGGCCAACGTCCTGACTTTC. Translating it yields CASSQVRGRWSGANVLTF.

This chain links TRBV28 with TRBJ2-7, with D perhaps TRBD2 (6 bases). V dropped 5 bases and J dropped 0 bases, with 23 bases sitting between them. Germline V gives CDR1 MDHEN, CDR2 SYDVKM. The CDR3 covers 18 residues. The CDR3 bases are TGTGCCAGCAGTAGTTTATCCCGGTGGGGGGATACCTCCTACGAGCAGTACTTC. Amino acid sequence: CASSSLSRWGDTSYEQYF.

The V call is TRBV6-5, the J call TRBJ1-2, with D uncertain. CDR1 and CDR2 (germline): MNHEY, SVGAGI. Trimming pared 6 bases from V and 6 bases from J, leaving 17 bases between. The CDR3 has 14 amino acids. The CDR3 is CASRPQGFPHGYTF. DNA of the CDR3: TGTGCCAGCAGGCCTCAAGGTTTTCCCCATGGCTACACCTTC.

This clone showed up just once. This chain uses TRBV14 with TRBJ2-3, with D possibly matching TRBD2 (5 bases). The V end was cut by 0 bases, the J end by 4 bases, with 17 bases between. CDR3 length: 17 residues. Looked up from germline, CDR1 is SGHDN and CDR2 is FVKESK. As DNA, the CDR3 is TGTGCCAGCAGCCAAGATCGTGGACGGGATTGGGCAGATACGCAGTATTTT. It is translated as CASSQDRGRDWADTQYF.

The rearrangement links TRBV2 to TRBJ2-2; no clear D gene. V lost 6 bases and J 0 bases, leaving 8 bases between the germline ends. Germline V CDR1 and CDR2: SNHLY, FYNNEI. The CDR3 extends over 14 amino acids. CDR3 sequence reads: CASSSTTNTGELFF. For the CDR3, the DNA is TGTGCCAGCAGCTCTACAACGAACACCGGGGAGCTGTTTTTT. The full variable domain, in which reference TRBV2 and TRBJ2-2 provide the parts outside the CDR3, is EPEVTQTPSHQVTQMGQEVILRCVPISNHLYFYWYRQILGQKVEFLVSFYNNEISEKSEIFDDQFSVERPDGSNFTLKIRSTKLEDSAMYFCASSSTTNTGELFFGEGSRLTVL.